What follows is one TCR beta chain and its context. What it binds is not known. This sample was taken from a study of vaccination effects on CD4 cells after COVID-19. General study points: Clones of infection and vaccine origin contracted markedly late after vaccination.

This CDR3 has 12 amino acids. Germline V gene data show CDR1 as LNHDA and CDR2 as SQIVND (reference sequence). The ends were cut back, 6 bases at V and 2 bases at J, with 6 bases in the middle. Antigen-specific CD4+ T cells were first expanded with viral peptide pools by the ViraFEST assay and only then sequenced. The authors isolated CD4+ T cells after roughly 10 days of culture. It was two doses of either the BNT162b2 or mRNA-1273 vaccine that participants received. No vaccinee had earlier SARS-CoV-2 infection, and nucleocapsid antibodies were negative. Profiled with immunoSEQ multiplex PCR; TCRdb holds only in-frame clones, not every one. The sample has tens of thousands of clones; roughly 81% are singletons.

This receptor was obtained from a human donor who received a COVID-19 vaccine. The chain joins TRBV19 to TRBJ2-3; no reliable D call. The sequencing used CD4+ T cells from PBMCs cultured with HCoV-229E spike peptides, collected after COVID-19 vaccination. In nucleotides, the CDR3 is TGTGCCAGTAGGCAGTCCACAGATACGCAGTATTTT. This sequence encodes CASRQSTDTQYF.